This entry lists 2 T cell receptor beta chains sequenced from one sample in a study of blood T cells in healthy people across ages. It was with a sample-barcoded 5' primer and a J-beta primer mix that a second PCR of about 6 to 11 cycles was run. TCRdb processed the 5' RACE reads anew with MiXCR; each CDR3 protein has one entry. The repertoire holds over 1.5 million distinct CDR3 sequences, about 49% seen once, with around 2.1% in the top ten. Input material: blood. The receptors come from a woman in her thirties or forties in good health.

The chain employs TRBV12-3 or TRBV12-4 and TRBJ1-6; tentatively, D is TRBD1 (6 bases). V was cut by 6 bases and J by 10 bases, with 22 bases left in between. The CDR3 length is 16 residues. This CDR3 reads CASSLYPQGAGSPLHF. The CDR3 coding sequence is TGTGCCAGCAGCCTTTATCCACAGGGTGCGGGGTCACCCCTCCACTTT.

Only a few counts were recorded for this clonotype. This chain links TRBV25-1 with TRBJ2-7, with 8 bases aligning to TRBD1. The CDR3 runs 14 residues. Germline CDR1 reads MGHDK; CDR2 reads SYGVNS. Unmatched junction bases numbered 5, after V lost 7 bases and J lost 0 bases. The CDR3 spells CASMGQVNSYEQYF. CDR3 bases: TGTGCCAGCATGGGACAGGTAAACTCCTACGAGCAGTACTTC.